The 21 T cell receptor beta chains below all came from one sample that was sequenced in a study of blood T cell repertoires in COVID-19. Libraries were prepared by immunoSEQ multiplex PCR; TCRdb keeps only in-frame clonotypes and omits some of them. The sample carries 80,000 to 85,000 clones, more than 80% recorded once. The specimen sequenced was peripheral blood. Source of these receptors: a human donor in a cohort sampled during active COVID-19.

J is TRBJ2-5 and V is TRBV18; 12 nucleotides align to TRBD2. The V and J ends lost 3 bases and 7 bases, in that order; junction bases with no gene match: 6. Germline assignment: CDR1 KGHSH and CDR2 LQKENI. This CDR3 is 15 amino acids long. The CDR3 sequence is CASSPTSGGPGTQYF. In DNA form, the CDR3 reads TGTGCCAGCTCACCGACTAGCGGGGGCCCAGGGACCCAGTACTTC.

This chain's CDR3 is CASRSGLYTGELFF. CDR3 in DNA: TGTGCCAGCAGATCCGGACTGTACACCGGGGAGCTGTTTTTT. V is TRBV28 and J is TRBJ2-2, with D tentatively TRBD2 (5 bases). With 6 bases removed from V and 3 bases from J, the gap between germline ends came to 11 bases. CDR1 and CDR2 (germline): MDHEN, SYDVKM. The CDR3 has 14 amino acids.

J is TRBJ1-1 and V is TRBV19; a weak D match, TRBD1 (6 bases). CDR3 length: 15 residues. Trimming took 2 bases from V and 1 from J, leaving 11 bases between them. Germline V gives CDR1 LNHDA, CDR2 SQIVND (reference sequence). The CDR3 bases are TGTGCCAGTAGTATACAAGAACAGGGGAACACTGAAGCTTTCTTT. Amino acids: CASSIQEQGNTEAFF.

The sample holds a few counts of this clone. The chain links TRBV5-6 to TRBJ1-2; D is perhaps TRBD1 (6 bases). CDR1 is SGHDT, CDR2 YYEEEE, per germline. CDR3 length equals 14 residues. The V end was cut by 4 bases, the J end by 2 bases, with 12 bases between. The chain's CDR3 is CASSPMRGNYGYTF. For the CDR3, the DNA is TGTGCCAGCAGCCCCATGAGGGGGAACTATGGCTACACCTTC.

The V gene is TRBV14, the J gene TRBJ1-2, with D possibly being TRBD1 (5 bases). Trimming took off 0 bases at V and 6 bases at J, with 26 bases between the two ends. Germline lookup yields CDR1 SGHDN and CDR2 FVKESK. The CDR3 loop spans 19 amino acids. The CDR3 region is CASSQDLFGGVASGHGYTF. CDR3 bases: TGTGCCAGCAGCCAAGATCTTTTCGGGGGTGTCGCGTCTGGGCATGGCTACACCTTC.

The V and J genes are TRBV7-2 and TRBJ2-7; a weak D match, TRBD2 (5 bases). Trimming stripped 7 bases from V and 0 bases from J, with 7 bases between. Germline V CDR1 and CDR2: SGHTA, FQGNSA. This CDR3 comprises 12 residues. CDR3 DNA sequence: TGTGCCAGCAACGGAGGCTCCTACGAGCAGTACTTC. Translating gives CASNGGSYEQYF.

The chain uses TRBV28 and TRBJ2-5; 7 bases fit TRBD2. Unmatched junction bases numbered 8, after V lost 6 bases and J lost 1 base. Germline V CDR1 and CDR2: MDHEN, SYDVKM. The CDR3 runs 15 residues. CDR3 bases: TGTGCCAGCAGCGTTCCAAAGCGGGGCCAAGAGACCCAGTACTTC. It codes for CASSVPKRGQETQYF.

The gene calls are TRBV6-5 and TRBJ2-3, with D perhaps matching TRBD2 (6 bases). The CDR3 is 14 residues long. Germline values: CDR1 MNHEY, CDR2 SVGAGI. V was shortened by 6 bases and J by 2 bases, with 12 bases between the two germline ends. The CDR3 region has the DNA TGTGCCAGCAGCCGGGACTTCGCCACAGATACGCAGTATTTT. Translating it yields CASSRDFATDTQYF.

This rearrangement joins TRBV6-6 to TRBJ1-5; the D gene is possibly TRBD1 (5 bases). The ends were cut back, 6 bases at V and 8 bases at J, with 17 bases in the middle. The CDR3 runs 14 residues. Germline-derived CDR1 and CDR2 are MNHNY and SVGAGI (reference sequence). CDR3 DNA: TGTGCCAGCAGGGTCACAGGAATTTCGGAGCCCCAGCATTTT. It translates to CASRVTGISEPQHF.

The chain joins TRBV18 to TRBJ1-1, with TRBD1 as a possible D gene (6 bases). Trimming took 4 bases from V and 0 from J, leaving 12 bases between them. Germline CDR1 and CDR2: KGHSH and LQKENI. The CDR3 extends over 15 amino acids. For the CDR3, the DNA is TGTGCCAGCTCACTCAGGGGAAACATGAACACTGAAGCTTTCTTT. Protein: CASSLRGNMNTEAFF.

The chain uses TRBV29-1 and TRBJ2-3; 9 bases agree with TRBD1. The germline CDR1 and CDR2 sequences are SQVTM and ANQGSEA. Trimming took 7 bases from V and 14 from J; bases not matched to a gene: 13. CDR3 length equals 12 residues. CDR3 DNA sequence: TGCAGCGATAGACAAAGGACAGGGGTTATGTATTTT. This sequence encodes CSDRQRTGVMYF.

Only one count was recorded for this clone. V gene TRBV11-3 combines with J gene TRBJ1-1, with D possibly TRBD1 on 6 matching bases. Trimming took 5 bases from V and 5 from J, leaving 15 bases between them. Germline CDR1 and CDR2: SGHNT and YENEEA. This CDR3 has 14 residues. The CDR3 spells CASSPRSGDTEAFF. CDR3 nucleotide sequence: TGTGCCAGCAGCCCCCGCTCAGGGGATACTGAAGCTTTCTTT.

This clone was detected only a few times. The chain uses TRBV7-6 and TRBJ1-2; TRBD1 matches at 8 bases. V shed 4 bases and J 4 bases; nucleotides not matched to a gene: 5. The germline V gene has CDR1 SGHVS and CDR2 FNYEAQ. CDR3 size: 14 residues. The CDR3 reads CASSSGQGAYGYTF. The CDR3 DNA reads as TGTGCCAGCAGCTCCGGACAGGGTGCCTATGGCTACACCTTC.

Comment on this clone: The sample carries other DNA sequences with the same CDR3. V is TRBV6-4 and J is TRBJ2-1; D is possibly TRBD1 (6 bases). CDR3 length: 13 residues. CDR1 and CDR2 from the germline V gene are MRHNA and SNTAGT. V lost 5 bases and J lost 3, with 8 bases in between. CDR3 region: CASSRTVYNEQFF. In DNA, the CDR3 is TGTGCCAGCAGTCGGACAGTCTACAATGAGCAGTTCTTC.

The chain recombines TRBV3-1 (or the pseudogene TRBV3-2) with TRBJ1-1; 9 positions match TRBD1. The V and J ends lost 0 bases and 0 bases, in that order; junction bases with no gene match: 8. Germline V gene sequence: CDR1 LGHDT, CDR2 YNNKEL (reference sequence). The CDR3 consists of 18 residues. The CDR3 DNA follows: TGTGCCAGCAGCCAAGATCGAATACAGGGGGCTTTGAACACTGAAGCTTTCTTT. Its translation is CASSQDRIQGALNTEAFF.

The chain combines TRBV4-1 with TRBJ2-7, with TRBD1 matching over 8 bases. Germline V gene data show CDR1 as MGHRA and CDR2 as YSYEKL. This CDR3 comprises 13 residues. Losses at the gene ends were 4 bases for V and 5 bases for J; bases not matched to a gene: 4. Here the CDR3 DNA reads TGCGCCAGCAGCCCCCAGGGGGCTCACGAGCAGTACTTC. Its translation: CASSPQGAHEQYF.

V and J are TRBV27 and TRBJ2-1; D unresolved. Trimming pared 4 bases from V and 15 bases from J, leaving 22 bases between. CDR1 is MNHEY, CDR2 SMNVEV, per germline (reference sequence). There are 14 residues in the CDR3. CDR3 DNA: TGTGCCAGCAGTTCCCACCTACAGCCCTTCGACGTGTTCTTC. Translation: CASSSHLQPFDVFF.

V and J are TRBV15 and TRBJ1-1, with 7 bases aligning to TRBD1. After removal of 0 bases from V and 7 bases from J, the junction contained 5 bases not matched to a gene. CDR3 length equals 14 residues. CDR1 and CDR2 (germline): LNHNV, YYDKDF (reference sequence). For the CDR3, the DNA is TGTGCCACCAGCAGAGATTGGGGACAGCTTGAAGCTTTCTTT. Translating gives CATSRDWGQLEAFF.

This chain joins TRBV5-1 and TRBJ1-1; D uncertain. V lost 2 bases, J lost 4 bases, and 12 bases lay in between. There are 14 residues in the CDR3. CDR1 and CDR2 (germline): SGHRS, YFSETQ. The CDR3 nucleotides are TGCGCCAGCAGCTTCGGAAAACGAGGCACTGAAGCTTTCTTT. Translating gives CASSFGKRGTEAFF.

The V call is TRBV5-1, the J call TRBJ2-3; TRBD1 matches 9 bases. CDR3 size: 16 residues. V was clipped by 4 bases and J by 6 bases; unmatched bases: 12. Germline CDR1 is SGHRS and CDR2 is YFSETQ. The CDR3 spells CASSPLTGGVADTQYF. As DNA, the CDR3 is TGCGCCAGCAGCCCATTAACAGGGGGCGTTGCGGATACGCAGTATTTT.

The chain combines TRBV7-9 with TRBJ2-5; D is unclear. CDR3 length: 12 amino acids. Germline values: CDR1 SEHNR, CDR2 FQNEAQ (reference sequence). V shed 7 bases and J shed 5 bases, with 11 bases lying between them. The DNA for the CDR3 is TGTGCCAGCAATTCGGGTTCGGAGACCCAGTACTTC. Its protein product is CASNSGSETQYF.